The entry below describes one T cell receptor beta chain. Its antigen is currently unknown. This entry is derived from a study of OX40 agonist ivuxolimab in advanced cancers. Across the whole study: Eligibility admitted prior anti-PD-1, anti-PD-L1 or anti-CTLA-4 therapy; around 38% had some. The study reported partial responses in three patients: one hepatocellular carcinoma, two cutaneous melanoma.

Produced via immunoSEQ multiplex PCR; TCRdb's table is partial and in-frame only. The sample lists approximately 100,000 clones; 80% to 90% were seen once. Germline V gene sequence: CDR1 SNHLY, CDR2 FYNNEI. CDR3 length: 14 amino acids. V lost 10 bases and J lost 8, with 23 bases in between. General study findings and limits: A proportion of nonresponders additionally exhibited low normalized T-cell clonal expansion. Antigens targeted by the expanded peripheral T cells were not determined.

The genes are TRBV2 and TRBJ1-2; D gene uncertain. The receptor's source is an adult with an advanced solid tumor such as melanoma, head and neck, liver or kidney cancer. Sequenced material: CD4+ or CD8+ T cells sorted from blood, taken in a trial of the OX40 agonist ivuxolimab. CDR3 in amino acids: CATTQTESQRGYTF. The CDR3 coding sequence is TGTGCCACCACCCAGACCGAATCCCAGAGGGGCTACACCTTC.